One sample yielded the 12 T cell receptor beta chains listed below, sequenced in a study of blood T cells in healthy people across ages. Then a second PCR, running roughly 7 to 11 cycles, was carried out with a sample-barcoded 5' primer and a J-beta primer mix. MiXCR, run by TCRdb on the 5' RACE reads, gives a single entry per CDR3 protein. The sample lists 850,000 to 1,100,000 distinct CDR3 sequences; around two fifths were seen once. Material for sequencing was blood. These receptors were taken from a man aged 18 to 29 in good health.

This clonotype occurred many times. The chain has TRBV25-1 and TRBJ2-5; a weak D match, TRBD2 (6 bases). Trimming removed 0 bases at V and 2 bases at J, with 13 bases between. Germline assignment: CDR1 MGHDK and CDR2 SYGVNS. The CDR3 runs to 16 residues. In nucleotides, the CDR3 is TGTGCCAGCAGTGAATATGGAGGGACTCAACAAGAGACCCAGTACTTC. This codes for CASSEYGGTQQETQYF.

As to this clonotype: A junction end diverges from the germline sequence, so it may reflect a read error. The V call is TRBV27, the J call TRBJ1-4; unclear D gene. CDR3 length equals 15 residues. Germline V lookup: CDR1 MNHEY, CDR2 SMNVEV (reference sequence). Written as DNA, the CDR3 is TGTGCCAGCAGTCCCCAGTGGGGAATGATTGAAAAACTGTTTTTC. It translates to CASSPQWGMIEKLFF.

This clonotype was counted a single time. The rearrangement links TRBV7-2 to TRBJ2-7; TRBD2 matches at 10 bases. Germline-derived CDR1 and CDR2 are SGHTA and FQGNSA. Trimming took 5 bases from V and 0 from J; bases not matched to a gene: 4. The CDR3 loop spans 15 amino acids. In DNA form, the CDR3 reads TGTGCCAGCAGCCTTACTAGCGGGGACTCCTACGAGCAGTACTTC. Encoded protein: CASSLTSGDSYEQYF.

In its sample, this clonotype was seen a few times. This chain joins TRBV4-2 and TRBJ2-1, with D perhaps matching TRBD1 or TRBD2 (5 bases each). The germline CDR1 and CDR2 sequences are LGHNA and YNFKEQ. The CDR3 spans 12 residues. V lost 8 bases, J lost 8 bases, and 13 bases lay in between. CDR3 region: CASLSMGDEQFF. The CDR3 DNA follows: TGTGCCAGCCTTTCCATGGGGGATGAGCAGTTCTTC.

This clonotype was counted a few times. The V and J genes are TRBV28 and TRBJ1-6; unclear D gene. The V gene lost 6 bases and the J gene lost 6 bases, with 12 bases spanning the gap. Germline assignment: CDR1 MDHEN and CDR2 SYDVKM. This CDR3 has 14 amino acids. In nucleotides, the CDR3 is TGTGCCAGCAGAACACCGGCCGCTAATTCACCCCTCCACTTT. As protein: CASRTPAANSPLHF.

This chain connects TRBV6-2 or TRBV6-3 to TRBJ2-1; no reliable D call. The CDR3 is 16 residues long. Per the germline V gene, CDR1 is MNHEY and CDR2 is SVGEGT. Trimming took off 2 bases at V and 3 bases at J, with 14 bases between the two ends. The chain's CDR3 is CASSYRQLVRYNEQFF. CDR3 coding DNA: TGTGCCAGCAGTTACAGGCAGCTTGTACGCTACAATGAGCAGTTCTTC.

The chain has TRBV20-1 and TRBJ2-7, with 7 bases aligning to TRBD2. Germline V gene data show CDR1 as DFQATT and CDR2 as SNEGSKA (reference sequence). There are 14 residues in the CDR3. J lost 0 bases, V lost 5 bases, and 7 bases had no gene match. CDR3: CSALGGGISYEQYF. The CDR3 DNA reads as TGCAGTGCTCTTGGGGGGGGAATCTCCTACGAGCAGTACTTC.

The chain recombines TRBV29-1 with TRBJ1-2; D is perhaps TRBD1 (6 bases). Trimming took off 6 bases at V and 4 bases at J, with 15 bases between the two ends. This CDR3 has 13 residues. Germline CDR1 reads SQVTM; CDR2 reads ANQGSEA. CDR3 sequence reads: CSVPQGSGYGYTF. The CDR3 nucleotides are TGCAGCGTACCACAGGGAAGCGGCTATGGCTACACCTTC.

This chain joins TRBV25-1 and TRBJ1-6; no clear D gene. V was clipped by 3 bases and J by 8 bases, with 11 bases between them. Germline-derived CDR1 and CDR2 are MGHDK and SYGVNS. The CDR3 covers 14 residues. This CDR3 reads CASSETQEYSPLHF. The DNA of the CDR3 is TGTGCCAGCAGTGAGACACAAGAGTATTCACCCCTCCACTTT.

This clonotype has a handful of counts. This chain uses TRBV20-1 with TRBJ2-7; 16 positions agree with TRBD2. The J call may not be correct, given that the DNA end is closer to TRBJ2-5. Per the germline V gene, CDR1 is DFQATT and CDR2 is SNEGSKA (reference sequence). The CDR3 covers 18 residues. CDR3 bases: TGCAGTGCCCAATCGGGACTAGCGGGAGGGAGTCTCCAAGAGACCCAGTACTTC. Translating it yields CSAQSGLAGGSLQETQYF.

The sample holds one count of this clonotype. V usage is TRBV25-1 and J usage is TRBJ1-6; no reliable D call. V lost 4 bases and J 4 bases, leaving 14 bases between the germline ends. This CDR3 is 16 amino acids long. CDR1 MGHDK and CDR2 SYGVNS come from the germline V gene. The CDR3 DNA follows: TGTGCCAGCAGTGCTGGTGGGAATCTGTATAATTCACCCCTCCACTTT. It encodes CASSAGGNLYNSPLHF.

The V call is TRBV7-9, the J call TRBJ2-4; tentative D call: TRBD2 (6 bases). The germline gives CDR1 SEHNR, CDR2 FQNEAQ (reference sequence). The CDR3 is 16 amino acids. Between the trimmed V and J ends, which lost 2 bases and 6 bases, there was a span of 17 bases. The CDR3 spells CASSLKEGGVRNIQYF. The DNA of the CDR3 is TGTGCCAGCAGCTTAAAAGAAGGAGGGGTGCGAAACATTCAGTACTTC.